The clone carrying this T cell receptor beta chain was found once. The data belong to a study of T cell changes during pregnancy in multiple sclerosis. Clones were read by immunoSEQ multiplex PCR, and TCRdb kept only the in-frame ones, dropping some. In the table there are 68,000 or so clones, roughly nine tenths of which are singletons. V was cut by 2 bases and J by 1 base, with 14 bases left in between. Per the germline V gene, CDR1 is SGHAT and CDR2 is FQNNGV. The CDR3 is 16 amino acids. The sequences come from peripheral blood, collected in the second trimester of pregnancy. V usage is TRBV11-2 and J usage is TRBJ1-1; D possibly corresponds to TRBD1 (6 bases). The source is a female donor with multiple sclerosis, enrolled in a pregnancy study. CDR3: CASSLWAGGANTEAFF. The DNA of the CDR3 is TGTGCCAGCAGCTTATGGGCCGGGGGGGCGAACACTGAAGCTTTCTTT.